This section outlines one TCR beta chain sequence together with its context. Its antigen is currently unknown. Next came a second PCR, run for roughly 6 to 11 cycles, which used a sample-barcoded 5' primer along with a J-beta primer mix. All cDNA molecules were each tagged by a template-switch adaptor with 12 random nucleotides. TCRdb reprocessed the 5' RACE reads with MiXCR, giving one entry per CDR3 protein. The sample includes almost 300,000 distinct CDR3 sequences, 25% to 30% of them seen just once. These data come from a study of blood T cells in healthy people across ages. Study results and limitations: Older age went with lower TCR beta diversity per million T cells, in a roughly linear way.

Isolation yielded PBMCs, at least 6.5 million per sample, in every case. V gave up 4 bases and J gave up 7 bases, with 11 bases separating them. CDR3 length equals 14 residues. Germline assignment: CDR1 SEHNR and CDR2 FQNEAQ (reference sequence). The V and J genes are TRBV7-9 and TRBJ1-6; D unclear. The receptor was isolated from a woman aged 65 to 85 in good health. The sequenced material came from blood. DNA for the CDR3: TGTGCCAGCAGCTACGGACGAGGAAATTCACCCCTCCACTTT. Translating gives CASSYGRGNSPLHF.